Presented here are 2 T cell receptor beta chains from one specimen sequenced in a study of blood T cell repertoires in COVID-19. Generated by immunoSEQ multiplex PCR, the TCRdb table keeps only in-frame clones and is missing some. The table lists about 190,000 clones, 70% to 80% of them singletons. The sample comprised peripheral blood. These receptors were collected from a man in his fifties who had recovered from COVID-19.

The rearrangement links TRBV27 to TRBJ2-3; 7 bases line up with TRBD2. Germline CDR1 and CDR2: MNHEY and SMNVEV (reference sequence). The CDR3 is made up of 13 amino acids. CDR3 region: CATKRAGVDTQYF. Written as DNA, the CDR3 is TGTGCAACCAAGAGGGCGGGAGTTGATACGCAGTATTTT.

The CDR3 loop reads CASSLTSGSVSYEQYF. CDR3 nucleotide sequence: TGCGCCAGCAGCTTAACTAGCGGGAGTGTCTCCTACGAGCAGTACTTC. The chain recombines TRBV5-1 with TRBJ2-7; 11 nucleotides agree with TRBD2. Germline loops: CDR1 SGHRS, CDR2 YFSETQ. The CDR3 spans 16 residues. V trimming: 2 bases; J trimming: 0 bases; junction bases outside the gene matches: 4. Based on the CDR3 plus reference TRBV5-1 and TRBJ2-7, the full variable domain is KAGVTQTPRYLIKTRGQQVTLSCSPISGHRSVSWYQQTPGQGLQFLFEYFSETQRNKGNFPGRFSGRQFSNSRSEMNVSTLELGDSALYLCASSLTSGSVSYEQYFGPGTRLTVT.